These 4 T cell receptor beta chains share one sample of origin, sequenced in a study of blood T cell repertoires in COVID-19. The method was immunoSEQ multiplex PCR; TCRdb's version includes in-frame clones alone and lacks a portion of them. This sample yields 300,000 to 400,000 clones, of which about nine tenths are seen a single time; about 6.7% belongs to the top ten. The specimen sequenced was peripheral blood. The receptors come from a woman aged 65 to 85 with COVID-19, enrolled during active disease.

The chain employs TRBV23-1 and TRBJ1-2; D may be TRBD1 (5 bases). TRBV23-1 is assigned to the ORF class and has an uncertain function. This CDR3 region has 14 residues. With 7 bases removed from V and 2 bases from J, the gap between germline ends came to 14 bases. DNA for the CDR3: TGCGCCAGCAATGCCAAGGGGTCCAACTATGGCTACACCTTC. Its protein is CASNAKGSNYGYTF.

The chain combines TRBV7-2 with TRBJ2-3; no reliable D call. The length of the CDR3 is 14 residues. Trimming took 4 bases from V and 2 from J, leaving 10 bases between them. Germline CDR1 and CDR2: SGHTA and FQGNSA. The CDR3 loop is CASSSQINTDTQYF. The CDR3 DNA reads as TGTGCCAGCAGCTCCCAGATAAACACAGATACGCAGTATTTT.

Remarks on this clone: Other DNA variants within this sample encode the same CDR3. The rearrangement uses TRBV5-1 and TRBJ1-2; 7 positions agree with TRBD1. The CDR3 length is 13 residues. The V gene's germline CDR1 is SGHRS and CDR2 YFSETQ. J lost 8 bases, V lost 0 bases, and 4 bases had no gene match. CDR3 coding DNA: TGCGCCAGCAGCTTGGGGCAGGGGGAAGGCTACACCTTC. The encoded protein is CASSLGQGEGYTF.

This clone was detected once. The rearrangement uses TRBV7-2 and TRBJ1-5, with 9 bases lining up with TRBD1. Germline assignment: CDR1 SGHTA and CDR2 FQGNSA. The CDR3 loop spans 14 amino acids. V was clipped by 6 bases and J by 4 bases; unmatched bases: 4. The CDR3 nucleotides read TGTGCCAGCAGACAGGGGACAGGGAATCAGCCCCAGCATTTT. It translates to CASRQGTGNQPQHF. Using reference TRBV7-2 and TRBJ1-5 for the parts outside the CDR3, the full variable domain is GAGVSQSPSNKVTEKGKDVELRCDPISGHTALYWYRQSLGQGLEFLIYFQGNSAPDKSGLPSDRFSAERTGGSVSTLTIQRTQQEDSAVYLCASRQGTGNQPQHFGDGTRLSIL.